This entry describes one T cell receptor beta chain. Its antigen is undetermined. This table comes from immunoSEQ multiplex PCR, and its TCRdb copy is limited to in-frame clones, with some not included. The data contain tens of thousands of clones, approximately 79% of them singletons. The data stem from a study of T cell responses to AZD1222 COVID-19 vaccine. CDR1 and CDR2 from the germline V gene are LGHDT and YNNKEL (reference sequence). The V gene lost 3 bases and the J gene lost 0 bases, with 9 bases spanning the gap. The CDR3 extends over 15 amino acids. Study findings and constraints: Baseline testing showed seropositivity in only six AZD1222 recipients. The breadth and depth of Spike-specific TCRs increased once two AZD1222 doses had been given. None of the repertoires were sampled until the peak T cell response had passed.

The V call is TRBV3-1 (or the pseudogene TRBV3-2), the J call TRBJ1-5, with D tentatively TRBD1 (6 bases). The input for sequencing was peripheral blood, taken on day 0 of MenACWY control vaccination. The TCR sequence derives from an adult in good health. CDR3 sequence (DNA): TGTGCCAGCAGCCAGGGGGCAAGTAGCAATCAGCCCCAGCATTTT. It is translated as CASSQGASSNQPQHF.